The text below deals with one TCR beta chain. Its antigen remains unknown. The data were taken from a study of T cell responses to AZD1222 COVID-19 vaccine. Repertoires were generated with immunoSEQ multiplex PCR, while TCRdb's copy carries only in-frame clones and drops some. The repertoire has about 170,000 clones, approximately 88% of them found once; the top ten carry 1.5% to 2%. The CDR3 length is 16 residues. Losses at the gene ends were 1 base for V and 4 bases for J; bases not matched to a gene: 6. CDR1 and CDR2 from the germline V gene are SGDLS and YYNGEE. The study, taken as a whole, reports: Donors were chiefly white British, with a greater number of females, and clonal diversity was perhaps underestimated. The study identified only five to seven AZD1222 recipients as seropositive at baseline.

The J gene is TRBJ1-1, the V gene TRBV9; TRBD1 agrees at 11 bases. The sequenced sample was peripheral blood, obtained on day 0 of AZD1222 vaccination. The TCR originated in an adult in good health. This chain's CDR3 is CASSVTPGTGGTEAFF. In DNA form, the CDR3 reads TGTGCCAGCAGCGTAACCCCCGGGACAGGGGGCACTGAAGCTTTCTTT.